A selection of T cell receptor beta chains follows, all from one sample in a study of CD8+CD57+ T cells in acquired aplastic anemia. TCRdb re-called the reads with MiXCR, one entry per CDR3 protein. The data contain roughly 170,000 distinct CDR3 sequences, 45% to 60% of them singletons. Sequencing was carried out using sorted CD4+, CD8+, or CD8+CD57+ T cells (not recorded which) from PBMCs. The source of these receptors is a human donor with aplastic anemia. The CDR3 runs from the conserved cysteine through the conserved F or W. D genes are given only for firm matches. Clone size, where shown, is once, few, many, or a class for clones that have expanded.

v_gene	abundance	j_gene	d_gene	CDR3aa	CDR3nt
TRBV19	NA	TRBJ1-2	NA	CASSEAGNYGYTF	TGTGCCAGTAGCGAGGCAGGGAACTATGGCTACACCTTC
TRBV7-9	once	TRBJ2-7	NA	CASSYRSGPYYEQYF	TGTGCCAGCAGCTACCGTAGCGGCCCTTACTACGAGCAGTACTTC
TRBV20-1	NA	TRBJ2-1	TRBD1	CSAKGAGQGASNEQFF	TGCAGTGCTAAGGGGGCGGGACAGGGGGCCTCCAATGAGCAGTTCTTC
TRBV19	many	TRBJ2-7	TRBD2	CATTSGGAREQYF	TGTGCCACCACTAGCGGGGGGGCTCGCGAGCAGTACTTC
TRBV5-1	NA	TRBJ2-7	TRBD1	CASSSTGSNYEQYF	TGCGCCAGCAGCTCGACAGGGTCGAACTACGAGCAGTACTTC
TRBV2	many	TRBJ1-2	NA	CASRVGDPGGYTF	TGTGCCAGCAGAGTGGGGGATCCAGGTGGCTACACCTTC
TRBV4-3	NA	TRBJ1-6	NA	CASSQDWTANFNSPLHF	TGCGCCAGCAGCCAAGACTGGACAGCGAACTTCAATTCACCCCTCCACTTT
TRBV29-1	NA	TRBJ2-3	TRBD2	CSVEGVAGLVGTDTQYF	TGCAGCGTTGAAGGAGTAGCGGGACTAGTAGGCACAGATACGCAGTATTTT
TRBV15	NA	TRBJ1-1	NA	CATSRDHNTEAFF	TGTGCCACCAGCAGAGATCATAACACTGAAGCTTTCTTT
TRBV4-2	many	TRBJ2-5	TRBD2	CASSQASGGAGETQYF	TGTGCCAGCAGCCAAGCTAGCGGGGGGGCAGGAGAGACCCAGTACTTC
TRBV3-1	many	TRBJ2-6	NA	CASSQQGISGANVLTF	TGTGCCAGCAGCCAACAGGGGATCTCTGGGGCCAACGTCCTGACTTTC
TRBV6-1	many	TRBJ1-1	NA	CASSQAGLEAFF	TGTGCCAGCAGCCAAGCGGGCCTAGAAGCTTTCTTT
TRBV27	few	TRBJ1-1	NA	CASKEPGRVEAFF	TGTGCCAGCAAGGAACCTGGCAGGGTGGAAGCTTTCTTT
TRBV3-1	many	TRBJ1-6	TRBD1	CASSYGQGTSPLHF	TGTGCCAGCAGTTACGGACAGGGCACTTCACCCCTCCACTTT
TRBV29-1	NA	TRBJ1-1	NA	CSVEDLEAFF	TGCAGCGTTGAAGATCTAGAAGCTTTCTTT
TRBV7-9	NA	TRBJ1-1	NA	CASSPTDYTEAFF	TGCGCCAGCAGTCCGACTGACTACACTGAAGCTTTCTTT
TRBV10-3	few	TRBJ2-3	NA	CAISVSLDTQYF	TGTGCCATCAGTGTGAGTTTGGATACGCAGTATTTT
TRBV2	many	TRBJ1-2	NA	CASSEEGMGGYTF	TGTGCCAGCAGTGAGGAGGGGATGGGAGGCTACACCTTC
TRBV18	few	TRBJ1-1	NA	CASSPLRGDTEAFF	TGTGCCAGCTCACCCCTCCGGGGGGACACTGAAGCTTTCTTT
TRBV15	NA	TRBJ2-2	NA	CATSQDRANTGELFF	TGTGCCACCAGCCAGGACAGAGCGAACACCGGGGAGCTGTTTTTT
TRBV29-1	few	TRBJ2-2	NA	CSVPLNTGELFF	TGCAGCGTACCCTTGAACACCGGGGAGCTGTTTTTT
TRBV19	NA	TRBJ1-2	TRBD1	CASRQGAHGYTF	TGTGCCAGTCGTCAGGGGGCCCATGGCTACACCTTC
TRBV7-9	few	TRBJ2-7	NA	CASSLEGRLRPYEQYF	TGTGCCAGCAGCTTAGAGGGGCGACTTAGGCCCTACGAGCAGTACTTC
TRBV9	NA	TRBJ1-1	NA	CASSVGSGREAAFF	TGTGCCAGCAGCGTAGGGTCGGGGAGGGAGGCAGCTTTCTTT
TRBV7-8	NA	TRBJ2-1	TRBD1	CASSSTRDRLYNEQFF	TGTGCCAGCAGCTCAACTCGGGACAGGTTATACAATGAGCAGTTCTTC
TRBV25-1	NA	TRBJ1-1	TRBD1	CASVWGQGATEAFF	TGTGCCAGCGTTTGGGGACAGGGGGCCACTGAAGCTTTCTTT
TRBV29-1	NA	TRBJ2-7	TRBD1	CSVDQGQGGYEQYF	TGCAGCGTCGACCAGGGACAGGGAGGCTACGAGCAGTACTTC
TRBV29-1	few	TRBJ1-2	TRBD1	CSVESQGARGYTF	TGCAGCGTTGAGTCGCAGGGGGCGCGGGGCTACACCTTC
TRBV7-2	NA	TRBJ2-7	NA	CASSLTMLEQYF	TGTGCCAGCAGCTTAACCATGTTAGAGCAGTACTTC
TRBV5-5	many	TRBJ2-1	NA	CASSLGRLNEQFF	TGTGCCAGCAGCTTGGGTAGGCTTAATGAGCAGTTCTTC
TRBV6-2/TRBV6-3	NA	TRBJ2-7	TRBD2	CASSYLPSGSYEQYF	TGTGCCAGCAGTTACCTGCCTAGCGGGAGCTACGAGCAGTACTTC
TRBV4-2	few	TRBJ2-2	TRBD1	CASSRADRGDTGELFF	TGTGCCAGCAGCCGAGCCGACAGGGGGGACACCGGGGAGCTGTTTTTT
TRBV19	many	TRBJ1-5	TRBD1	CASTSGLAGQGRQPQHF	TGTGCCAGCACTAGTGGCCTGGCAGGACAGGGGAGGCAGCCCCAGCATTTT
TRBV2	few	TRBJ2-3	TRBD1	CASSQGAASDTQYF	TGTGCCAGCAGCCAGGGGGCGGCATCAGATACGCAGTATTTT
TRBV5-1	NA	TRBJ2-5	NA	CASSLAKGRETQYF	TGCGCCAGCAGCTTGGCCAAAGGGCGAGAGACCCAGTACTTC
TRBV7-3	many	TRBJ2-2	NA	CASREGGGRNTGELFF	TGTGCCAGCAGGGAGGGAGGGGGCCGGAACACCGGGGAGCTGTTTTTT
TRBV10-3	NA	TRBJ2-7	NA	CAIAREDYEQYF	TGTGCCATCGCCAGGGAGGACTACGAGCAGTACTTC
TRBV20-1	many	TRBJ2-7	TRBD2	CSARDQRGASYEQYF	TGCAGTGCTAGAGATCAGCGGGGGGCCTCCTACGAGCAGTACTTC
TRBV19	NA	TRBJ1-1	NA	CASSPGRVQAEAFF	TGTGCCAGTAGCCCTGGACGGGTACAAGCTGAAGCTTTCTTT
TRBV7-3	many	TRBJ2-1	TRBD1	CASSSNHRGPNNEQFF	TGTGCCAGCAGCTCGAACCACAGGGGGCCGAACAATGAGCAGTTCTTC
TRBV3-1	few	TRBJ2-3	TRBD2	CASSPSGITDTQYF	TGTGCCAGCAGTCCTAGCGGAATCACAGATACGCAGTATTTT
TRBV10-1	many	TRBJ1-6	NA	CASSGAGMNSPLHF	TGCGCCAGCAGTGGGGCAGGGATGAATTCACCCCTCCACTTT
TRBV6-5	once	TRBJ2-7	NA	CASSYGQYEQYF	TGTGCCAGCAGCTATGGACAGTACGAGCAGTACTTC
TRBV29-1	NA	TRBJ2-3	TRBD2	CSAGTRATDTQYF	TGCAGCGCCGGGACTAGGGCCACAGATACGCAGTATTTT
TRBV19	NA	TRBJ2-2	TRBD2	CASSTGGRTGELFF	TGTGCCAGTAGCACGGGGGGGCGTACCGGGGAGCTGTTTTTT
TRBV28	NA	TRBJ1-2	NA	CASSNHVLKTGGYTF	TGTGCCAGCAGCAACCACGTCTTAAAGACAGGAGGCTACACCTTC
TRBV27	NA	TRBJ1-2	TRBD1	CASSLTGAGYTF	TGTGCCAGCAGTTTGACAGGGGCTGGCTACACCTTC
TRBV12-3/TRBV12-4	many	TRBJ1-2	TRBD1	CASSSTGGTYGYTF	TGTGCCAGCAGTTCGACAGGGGGGACCTATGGCTACACCTTC
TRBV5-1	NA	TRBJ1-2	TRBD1	CASSQRQGGSYGYTF	TGCGCCAGCAGCCAGAGACAGGGAGGCAGCTATGGCTACACCTTC
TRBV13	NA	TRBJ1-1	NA	CASNEGNPEAFF	TGTGCCAGCAATGAGGGGAACCCTGAAGCTTTCTTT
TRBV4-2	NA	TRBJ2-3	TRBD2	CASSQEWLADTDTQYF	TGTGCCAGCAGCCAAGAGTGGCTAGCGGACACAGATACGCAGTATTTT
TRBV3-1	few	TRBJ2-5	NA	CASSQPGTIGTQYF	TGTGCCAGCAGCCAACCCGGGACCATAGGGACCCAGTACTTC
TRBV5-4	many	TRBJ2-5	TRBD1	CASSWMTGRGQETQYF	TGTGCCAGCAGCTGGATGACAGGGCGAGGGCAAGAGACCCAGTACTTC
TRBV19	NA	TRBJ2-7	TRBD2	CASSTGGSYEQYF	TGTGCCAGTTCGACGGGAGGCTCCTACGAGCAGTACTTC
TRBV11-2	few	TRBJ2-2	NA	CASSFNPGVTGELFF	TGTGCCAGCAGCTTTAACCCAGGGGTGACCGGGGAGCTGTTTTTT
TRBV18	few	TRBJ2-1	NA	CASSPLMDPSYNEQFF	TGTGCCAGCTCACCATTGATGGACCCCTCCTACAATGAGCAGTTCTTC
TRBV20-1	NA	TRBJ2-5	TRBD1	CSARGQGGQETQYF	TGCAGTGCTAGGGGACAGGGGGGCCAAGAGACCCAGTACTTC
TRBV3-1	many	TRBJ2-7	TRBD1	CASLGQGSYEQYF	TGTGCCAGTCTTGGACAGGGATCCTACGAGCAGTACTTC
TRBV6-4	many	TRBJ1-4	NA	CASSASPGGKLFF	TGTGCCAGCAGTGCCAGCCCCGGGGGAAAACTGTTTTTT
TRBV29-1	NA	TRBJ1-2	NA	CSVDPGYYGYTF	TGCAGCGTCGACCCAGGGTACTATGGCTACACCTTC